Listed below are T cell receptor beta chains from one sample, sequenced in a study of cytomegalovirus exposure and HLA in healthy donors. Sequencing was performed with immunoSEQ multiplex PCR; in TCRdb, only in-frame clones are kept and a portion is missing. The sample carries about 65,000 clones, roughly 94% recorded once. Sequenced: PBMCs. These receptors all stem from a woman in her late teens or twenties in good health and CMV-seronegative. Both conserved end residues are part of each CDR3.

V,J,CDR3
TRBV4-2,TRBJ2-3,CASSQEITKTGKSTDTQYF
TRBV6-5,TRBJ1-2,CAARAGGSFGYTF
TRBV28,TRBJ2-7,CASSLLGGQYF
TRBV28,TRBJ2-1,CASSPLPGVKNNEQFF
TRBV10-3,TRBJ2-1,CAISVPLAGGPWGNEQFF
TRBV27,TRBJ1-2,CASRTLPGSGYYGYTF
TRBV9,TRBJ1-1,CASSVAGNTEAFF
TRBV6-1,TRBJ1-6,CASNRQGQHNSPLHF
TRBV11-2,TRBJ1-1,CASSPPGGHGEAFF
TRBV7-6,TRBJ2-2,CASSWGSAHGGDTGELFF
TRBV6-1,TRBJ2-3,CASSALRGSTDTQYF
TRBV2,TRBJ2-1,CASSTGSSYNEQFF
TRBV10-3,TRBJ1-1,CAIRTVNMNTEAFF
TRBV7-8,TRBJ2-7,CASSLAEGSSYEQYF
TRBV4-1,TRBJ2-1,CASSQLAGGFPYNEQFF
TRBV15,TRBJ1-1,CATSVRQTNTEAFF
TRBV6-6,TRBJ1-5,CASSLTGQPQHF
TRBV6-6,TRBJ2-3,CASSILLISGGDTQYF
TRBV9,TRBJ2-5,CASSHHGTSGGEETQYF
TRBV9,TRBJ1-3,CASSVQGAIGNTIYF
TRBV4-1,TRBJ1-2,CASSQVGGSYGYTF
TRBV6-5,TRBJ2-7,CASRPDRRNTYEQYF
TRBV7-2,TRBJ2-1,CASSLLRNNEQFF
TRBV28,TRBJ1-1,CASKYMNTEAFF
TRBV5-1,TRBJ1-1,CASSLALVEGEAFF
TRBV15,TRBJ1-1,CATSRDRRAVLTEAFF
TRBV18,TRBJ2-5,CASSPSSGGPLGGTQYF